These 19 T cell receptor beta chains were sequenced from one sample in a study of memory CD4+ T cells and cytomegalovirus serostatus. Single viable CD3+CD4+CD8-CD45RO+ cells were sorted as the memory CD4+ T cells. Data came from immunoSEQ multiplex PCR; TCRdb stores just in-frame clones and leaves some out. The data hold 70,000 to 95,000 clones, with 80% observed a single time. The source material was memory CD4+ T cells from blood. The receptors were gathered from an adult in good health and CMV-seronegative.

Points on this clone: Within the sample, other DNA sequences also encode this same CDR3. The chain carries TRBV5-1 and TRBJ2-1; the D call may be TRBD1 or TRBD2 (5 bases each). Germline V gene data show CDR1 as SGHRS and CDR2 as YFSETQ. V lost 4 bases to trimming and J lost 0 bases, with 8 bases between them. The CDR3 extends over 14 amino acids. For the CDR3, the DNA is TGCGCCAGCAGCCCAGGGAGCTCCTACAATGAGCAGTTCTTC. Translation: CASSPGSSYNEQFF.

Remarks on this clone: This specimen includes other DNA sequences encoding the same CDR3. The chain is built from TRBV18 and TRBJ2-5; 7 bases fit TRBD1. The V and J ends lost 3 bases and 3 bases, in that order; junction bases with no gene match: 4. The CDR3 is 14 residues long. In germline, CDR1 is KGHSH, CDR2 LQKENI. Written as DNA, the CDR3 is TGTGCCAGCTCACCTCCCGGGACAGAAGAGACCCAGTACTTC. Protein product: CASSPPGTEETQYF.

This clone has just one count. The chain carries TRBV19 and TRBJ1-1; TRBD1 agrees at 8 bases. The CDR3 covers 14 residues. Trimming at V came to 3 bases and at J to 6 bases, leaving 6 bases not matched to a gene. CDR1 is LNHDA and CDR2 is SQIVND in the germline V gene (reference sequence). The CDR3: CASSIRTGRAEAFF. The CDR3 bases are TGTGCCAGTAGTATTCGGACAGGGAGGGCTGAAGCTTTCTTT. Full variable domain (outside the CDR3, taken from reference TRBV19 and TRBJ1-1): DGGITQSPKYLFRKEGQNVTLSCEQNLNHDAMYWYRQDPGQGLRLIYYSQIVNDFQKGDIAEGYSVSREKKESFPLTVTSAQKNPTAFYLCASSIRTGRAEAFFGQGTRLTVV.

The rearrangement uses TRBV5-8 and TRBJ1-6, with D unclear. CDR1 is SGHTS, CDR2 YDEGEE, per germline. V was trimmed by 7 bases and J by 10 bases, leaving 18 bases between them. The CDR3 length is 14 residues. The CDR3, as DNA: TGTGCCAGCGTTCATAGAGGGCGGCGGTCACCCCTCCACTTT. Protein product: CASVHRGRRSPLHF.

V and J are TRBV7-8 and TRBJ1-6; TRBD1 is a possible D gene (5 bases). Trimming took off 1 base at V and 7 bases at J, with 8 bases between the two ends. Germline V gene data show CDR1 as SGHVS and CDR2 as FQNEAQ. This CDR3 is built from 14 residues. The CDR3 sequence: CASSLDRSNSPLHF. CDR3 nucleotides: TGTGCCAGCAGCTTAGACAGGTCCAATTCACCCCTCCACTTT.

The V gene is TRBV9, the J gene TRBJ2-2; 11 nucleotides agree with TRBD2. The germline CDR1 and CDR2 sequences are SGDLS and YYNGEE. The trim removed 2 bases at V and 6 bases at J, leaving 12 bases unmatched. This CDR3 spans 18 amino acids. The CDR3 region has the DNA TGTGCCAGCAGCGTGGGACTAGCGGCGCGGAAAGAGTCCGGGGAGCTGTTTTTT. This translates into CASSVGLAARKESGELFF.

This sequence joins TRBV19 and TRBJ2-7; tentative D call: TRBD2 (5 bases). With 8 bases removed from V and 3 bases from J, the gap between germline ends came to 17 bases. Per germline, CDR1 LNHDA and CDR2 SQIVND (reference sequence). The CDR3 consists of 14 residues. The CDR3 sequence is CASAPDWRNYEQYF. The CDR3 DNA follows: TGTGCCAGTGCTCCCGACTGGAGGAACTACGAGCAGTACTTC.

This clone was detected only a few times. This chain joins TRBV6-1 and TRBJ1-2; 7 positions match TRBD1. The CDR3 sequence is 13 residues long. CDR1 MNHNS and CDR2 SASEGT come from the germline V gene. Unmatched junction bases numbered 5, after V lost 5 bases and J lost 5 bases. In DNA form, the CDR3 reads TGTGCCAGCAGTTCACAGGGGAAGTATGGCTACACCTTC. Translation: CASSSQGKYGYTF.

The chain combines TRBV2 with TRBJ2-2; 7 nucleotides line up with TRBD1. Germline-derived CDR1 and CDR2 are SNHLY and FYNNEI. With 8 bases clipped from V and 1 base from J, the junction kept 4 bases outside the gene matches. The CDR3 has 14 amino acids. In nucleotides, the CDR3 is TGTGCCAGCCTCCGGGACAGGAACACCGGGGAGCTGTTTTTT. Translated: CASLRDRNTGELFF.

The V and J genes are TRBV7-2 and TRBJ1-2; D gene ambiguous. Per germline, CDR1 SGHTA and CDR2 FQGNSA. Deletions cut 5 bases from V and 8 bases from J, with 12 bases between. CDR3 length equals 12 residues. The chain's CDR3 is CASSRDWRGYTF. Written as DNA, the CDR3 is TGTGCCAGCAGCCGAGACTGGAGGGGCTACACCTTC.

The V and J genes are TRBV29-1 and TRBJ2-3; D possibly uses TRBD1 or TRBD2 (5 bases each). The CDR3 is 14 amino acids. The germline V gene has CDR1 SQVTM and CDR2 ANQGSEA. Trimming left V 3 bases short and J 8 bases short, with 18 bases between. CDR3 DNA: TGCAGCGTTGAGGCACAGGTTGGCACTAGTACGCAGTATTTT. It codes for CSVEAQVGTSTQYF.

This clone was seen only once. CDR3 nucleotide sequence: TGCAGCGTTGCATACGGGGGAAACACCATATATTTT. Translation gives CSVAYGGNTIYF. The chain recombines TRBV29-1 with TRBJ1-3; D unclear. There are 12 residues in the CDR3. V was shortened by 4 bases and J by 4 bases, with 8 bases between the two germline ends. Germline CDR1 reads SQVTM; CDR2 reads ANQGSEA.

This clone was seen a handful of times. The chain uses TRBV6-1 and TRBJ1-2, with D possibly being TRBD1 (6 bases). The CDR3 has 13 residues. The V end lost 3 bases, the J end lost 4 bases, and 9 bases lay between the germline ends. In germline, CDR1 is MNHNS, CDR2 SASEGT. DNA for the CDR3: TGTGCCAGCAGTGATCAGGGGATCTATGGCTACACCTTC. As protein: CASSDQGIYGYTF.

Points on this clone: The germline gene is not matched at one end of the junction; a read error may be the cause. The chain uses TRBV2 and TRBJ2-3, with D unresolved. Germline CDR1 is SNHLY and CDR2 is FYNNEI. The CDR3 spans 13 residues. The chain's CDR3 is CASSEDSTDTQYF. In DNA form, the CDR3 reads TGTGCCAGCAGCGAAGACTCCACAGATACGCAGTATTTT.

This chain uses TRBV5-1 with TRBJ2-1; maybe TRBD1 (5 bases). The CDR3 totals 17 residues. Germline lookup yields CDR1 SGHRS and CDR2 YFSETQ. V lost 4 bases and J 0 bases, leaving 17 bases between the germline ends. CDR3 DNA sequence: TGCGCCAGCAGCAGGGGTCCGTACTCCAGCTCCTACAATGAGCAGTTCTTC. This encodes CASSRGPYSSSYNEQFF.

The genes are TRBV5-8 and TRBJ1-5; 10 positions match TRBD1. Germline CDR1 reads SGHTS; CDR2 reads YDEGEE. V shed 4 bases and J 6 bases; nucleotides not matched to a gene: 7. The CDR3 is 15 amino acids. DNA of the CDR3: TGTGCCAGCAGCGCCGGGACAGGGGTGGCTCAGCCCCAGCATTTT. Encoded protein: CASSAGTGVAQPQHF.

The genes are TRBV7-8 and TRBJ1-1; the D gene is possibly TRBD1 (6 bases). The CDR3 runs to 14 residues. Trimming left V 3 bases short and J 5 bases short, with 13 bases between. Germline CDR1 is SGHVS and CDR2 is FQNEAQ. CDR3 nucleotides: TGTGCCAGCAGCTTCGGGGGAGGGGGTACTGAAGCTTTCTTT. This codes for CASSFGGGGTEAFF. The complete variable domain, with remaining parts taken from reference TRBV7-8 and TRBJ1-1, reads GAGVSQSPRYKVAKRGQDVALRCDPISGHVSLFWYQQALGQGPEFLTYFQNEAQLDKSGLPSDRFFAERPEGSVSTLKIQRTQQEDSAVYLCASSFGGGGTEAFFGQGTRLTVV.

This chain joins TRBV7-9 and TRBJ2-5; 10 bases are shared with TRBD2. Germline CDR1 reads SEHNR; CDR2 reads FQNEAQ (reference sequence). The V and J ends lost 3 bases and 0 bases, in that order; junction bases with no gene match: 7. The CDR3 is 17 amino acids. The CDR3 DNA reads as TGTGCCAGCAGCTTGAGGACTAGCGGCCTGAACCAAGAGACCCAGTACTTC. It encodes CASSLRTSGLNQETQYF.

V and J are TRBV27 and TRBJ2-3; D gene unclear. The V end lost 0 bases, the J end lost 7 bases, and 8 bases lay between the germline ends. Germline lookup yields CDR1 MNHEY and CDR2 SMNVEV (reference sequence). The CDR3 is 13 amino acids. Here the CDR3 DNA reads TGTGCCAGCAGTTTATCACGACAAAATACGCAGTATTTT. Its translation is CASSLSRQNTQYF.